This entry lists 27 T cell receptor beta chains sequenced from one sample in a study of response to subunit inactivated influenza vaccine. TCRdb itself ran the RT-PCR reads through MiXCR, one entry per CDR3 protein. The sample lists about 500,000 distinct CDR3 sequences; 15% to 20% were seen once. The sequences come from CD4+ T cells sorted from PBMCs, collected roughly 24 months after vaccination. Source of these receptors: a man aged 50-75 years who received an inactivated influenza vaccine.

The rearrangement links TRBV7-2 to TRBJ2-3, with TRBD2 matching over 10 bases. In germline, CDR1 is SGHTA, CDR2 FQGNSA. With V trimmed by 1 base and J by 4 bases, 17 bases remained unmatched. This CDR3 spans 20 amino acids. This CDR3 is CASSLGLTTSGHFFSDTQYF. The CDR3 region has the DNA TGTGCCAGCAGCTTAGGCTTAACGACTAGCGGGCACTTCTTCTCAGATACGCAGTATTTT. Variable domain in full (rest from reference TRBV7-2 and TRBJ2-3): GAGVSQSPSNKVTEKGKDVELRCDPISGHTALYWYRQSLGQGLEFLIYFQGNSAPDKSGLPSDRFSAERTGGSVSTLTIQRTQQEDSAVYLCASSLGLTTSGHFFSDTQYFGPGTRLTVL.

This clonotype has ten or more counts. The rearrangement links TRBV28 to TRBJ2-1, with 7 bases identical to TRBD2. The germline gives CDR1 MDHEN, CDR2 SYDVKM. The CDR3 is 13 amino acids. Unmatched junction bases numbered 10, after V lost 9 bases and J lost 8 bases. CDR3 sequence reads: CASVRGGEDEQFF. The CDR3 DNA reads TGTGCCAGTGTTCGGGGAGGGGAGGATGAGCAGTTCTTC.

This clonotype has just a few counts. The rearrangement uses TRBV6-2 or TRBV6-3 and TRBJ1-5, with a possible D match to TRBD1 (6 bases). Per germline, CDR1 MNHEY and CDR2 SVGEGT. V gave up 6 bases and J gave up 6 bases, with 12 bases separating them. The CDR3 sequence is 13 residues long. CDR3 nucleotide sequence: TGTGCCAGCAGAGACAGGTCTGGTCAGCCCCAGCATTTT. Protein: CASRDRSGQPQHF.

The chain couples TRBV6-2 or TRBV6-3 to TRBJ2-3, with 9 bases fitting TRBD2. Germline values: CDR1 MNHEY, CDR2 SVGEGT. The V segment lost 5 bases and the J segment 7 bases; nucleotides outside the gene matches: 10. This CDR3 comprises 15 residues. This chain's CDR3 is CASSRTSGSTNTQYF. CDR3 sequence (DNA): TGTGCCAGCAGTCGAACTAGCGGGTCTACTAATACGCAGTATTTT.

The chain is built from TRBV5-8 and TRBJ2-1, with 10 bases identical to TRBD1. CDR1 SGHTS and CDR2 YDEGEE come from the germline V gene. The CDR3 has 17 residues. The J segment lost 3 bases and the V segment lost 5 bases, leaving 11 bases of the junction unmatched. The CDR3 DNA reads TGTGCCAGCAGTTGGACCCGGGACAGGGGACTCTACAATGAGCAGTTCTTC. Translated: CASSWTRDRGLYNEQFF.

This clonotype was seen a few times. The rearrangement links TRBV19 to TRBJ2-7; 7 nucleotides agree with TRBD1. The V segment lost 6 bases and the J segment 0 bases; nucleotides outside the gene matches: 8. There are 15 residues in the CDR3. CDR1 LNHDA and CDR2 SQIVND come from the germline V gene (reference sequence). CDR3 residues: CASRDRDRGSYEQYF. CDR3 sequence (DNA): TGTGCCAGTAGAGACCGGGACAGAGGCTCCTACGAGCAGTACTTC.

In its sample, this clonotype was seen a few times. This chain connects TRBV7-2 to TRBJ1-1; possibly TRBD1 for D (5 bases). CDR1 and CDR2 (germline): SGHTA, FQGNSA. The CDR3 runs 17 residues. V was shortened by 2 bases and J by 0 bases, with 16 bases between the two germline ends. CDR3 amino acids: CASSLFLQALLNTEAFF. DNA of the CDR3: TGTGCCAGCAGCTTATTCCTACAGGCCCTATTGAACACTGAAGCTTTCTTT.

This clonotype was found a few times. The CDR3 DNA reads as TGTGCCAGCAGTTACCGGCAGGGAAGAGGGTCAGAGACCCAGTACTTC. Its protein is CASSYRQGRGSETQYF. The chain joins TRBV6-2 or TRBV6-3 to TRBJ2-5; TRBD1 or TRBD2 may be the D gene (5 bases each). Germline loops: CDR1 MNHEY, CDR2 SVGEGT. V was cut by 2 bases and J by 4 bases, with 17 bases left in between. This CDR3 has 16 amino acids.

This clonotype turned up a few times. V is TRBV1 and J is TRBJ2-3; TRBD2 reflects the table's D call only, with no check against the DNA. TRBV1 is described as a pseudogene. This CDR3 has 17 amino acids. CDR3 sequence (DNA): TGCACCAGCAGCCAAGTGGCCGGGGCGGGAGTAACAGATACGCAGTATTTT. This translates into CTSSQVAGAGVTDTQYF.

CDR3 nucleotide sequence: TGTGCCAGCAGTTCATCCGTCGTCTCCTACGAGCAGTACTTC. This encodes CASSSSVVSYEQYF. This rearrangement joins TRBV25-1 to TRBJ2-7; D remains unclear. Germline CDR1 reads MGHDK; CDR2 reads SYGVNS. Trimming stripped 5 bases from V and 0 bases from J, with 11 bases between. CDR3 size: 14 residues.

The rearrangement links TRBV20-1 to TRBJ2-3; D is possibly TRBD2 (7 bases). The CDR3 has 18 amino acids. Germline V gene sequence: CDR1 DFQATT, CDR2 SNEGSKA (reference sequence). The V end lost 3 bases, the J end lost 2 bases, and 24 bases lay between the germline ends. The CDR3 protein is CSASSGGGGSAYTDTQYF. The CDR3 DNA reads TGCAGTGCTAGTTCTGGGGGGGGCGGTAGCGCCTACACAGATACGCAGTATTTT.

The V gene is TRBV7-9, the J gene TRBJ2-3, with 8 nucleotides matching TRBD1. Germline CDR1 is SEHNR and CDR2 is FQNEAQ (reference sequence). V lost 6 bases to trimming and J lost 1 base; unmatched junction nucleotides: 3. This CDR3 is 14 amino acids long. The chain's CDR3 is CASRPQGGTDTQYF. The CDR3 DNA reads as TGTGCCAGCAGACCACAGGGGGGCACAGATACGCAGTATTTT. The full variable domain, its missing parts supplied by reference TRBV7-9 and TRBJ2-3, is DTGVSQNPRHKITKRGQNVTFRCDPISEHNRLYWYRQTLGQGPEFLTYFQNEAQLEKSRLLSDRFSAERPKGSFSTLEIQRTEQGDSAMYLCASRPQGGTDTQYFGPGTRLTVL.

This chain links TRBV14 with TRBJ2-2, with unresolved D. The V gene lost 0 bases and the J gene lost 3 bases, with 8 bases spanning the gap. CDR3 length equals 15 residues. Looked up from germline, CDR1 is SGHDN and CDR2 is FVKESK. CDR3 nucleotide sequence: TGTGCCAGCAGCCAAGAGTTGGCATACACCGGGGAGCTGTTTTTT. It specifies CASSQELAYTGELFF. Looking up the rest from reference TRBV14 and TRBJ2-2 gives the full variable domain: EAGVTQFPSHSVIEKGQTVTLRCDPISGHDNLYWYRRVMGKEIKFLLHFVKESKQDESGMPNNRFLAERTGGTYSTLKVQPAELEDSGVYFCASSQELAYTGELFFGEGSRLTVL.

This chain connects TRBV10-2 to TRBJ2-3; D may correspond to TRBD1 or TRBD2 (5 bases each). This CDR3 region has 17 residues. V was trimmed by 6 bases and J by 1 base, leaving 20 bases between them. Germline CDR1 and CDR2: WSHSY and SAAADI. CDR3 sequence (DNA): TGCGCCAGCAGCGGCACCGGGGCCGGACGACGCACAGATACGCAGTATTTT. Its translation is CASSGTGAGRRTDTQYF.

This clonotype turned up a few times. The V and J genes are TRBV5-1 and TRBJ1-1; the D gene is possibly TRBD1 (6 bases). Germline lookup yields CDR1 SGHRS and CDR2 YFSETQ. Trimming shortened V by 3 bases and J by 3 bases, and 15 bases separated the two germline ends. This CDR3 is 15 amino acids long. DNA for the CDR3: TGCGCCAGCAGCTGGACCGGAGGGGGGGACACTGAAGCTTTCTTT. Its translation is CASSWTGGGDTEAFF. Full variable domain (rest looked up from reference TRBV5-1 and TRBJ1-1): KAGVTQTPRYLIKTRGQQVTLSCSPISGHRSVSWYQQTPGQGLQFLFEYFSETQRNKGNFPGRFSGRQFSNSRSEMNVSTLELGDSALYLCASSWTGGGDTEAFFGQGTRLTVV.

This clonotype was found a few times. The rearrangement uses TRBV5-4 and TRBJ2-3; 7 bases line up with TRBD1. The germline CDR1 and CDR2 sequences are SGHNT and YYREEE (reference sequence). This CDR3 spans 16 amino acids. Trimming cost V 3 bases and J 3 bases; bases outside gene matches: 10. This CDR3 reads CASSYYRGEWTDTQYF. The DNA for the CDR3 is TGTGCCAGCAGCTACTACAGGGGAGAGTGGACAGATACGCAGTATTTT.

This clonotype showed up many times. V is TRBV5-1 and J is TRBJ2-5; no clear D. This CDR3 has 15 residues. The germline V and J ends were trimmed by 0 bases and 1 base, with 10 bases remaining between them. The germline gives CDR1 SGHRS, CDR2 YFSETQ. CDR3 DNA: TGCGCCAGCAGCTTGGAAAGCTTCAGCCAAGAGACCCAGTACTTC. Protein: CASSLESFSQETQYF.

The chain uses TRBV7-2 and TRBJ2-5; 11 bases line up with TRBD2. Per the germline V gene, CDR1 is SGHTA and CDR2 is FQGNSA. The trim removed 3 bases at V and 3 bases at J, leaving 3 bases unmatched. This CDR3 has 15 residues. CDR3 amino acids: CASSFSGRAEETQYF. The CDR3 DNA is TGTGCCAGCAGCTTTAGCGGGAGGGCCGAAGAGACCCAGTACTTC.

This clonotype appeared a single time. This could be a read error, since a much larger clone is one nucleotide away. The missing conserved phenylalanine or tryptophan at the end of this CDR3 makes a read error likely. The chain carries TRBV12-3 or TRBV12-4 and TRBJ1-3; no definite D call. V shed 3 bases and J shed 3 bases, with 6 bases lying between them. There are 13 residues in the CDR3. The CDR3 here is CASSFEVGNTIYS. In DNA, the CDR3 is TGTGCCAGCAGTTTCGAAGTTGGAAACACCATATATTCT.

This chain connects TRBV5-8 to TRBJ1-2; D gene uncertain. CDR1 and CDR2 from the germline V gene are SGHTS and YDEGEE. The V and J ends lost 4 bases and 4 bases respectively, with 5 bases between them. This CDR3 region has 11 residues. CDR3 region: CASSPSYGYTF. Written as DNA, the CDR3 is TGTGCCAGCAGCCCGAGCTATGGCTACACCTTC.

This clonotype was picked up many times. V gene TRBV2 combines with J gene TRBJ2-5, with 9 bases matching TRBD1. The CDR3 totals 13 residues. The ends lost 5 bases at V and 5 bases at J; junction bases unmatched: 3. Looked up from germline, CDR1 is SNHLY and CDR2 is FYNNEI. The CDR3 spells CASSTGQGETQYF. Written as DNA, the CDR3 is TGTGCCAGCAGTACCGGACAGGGGGAGACCCAGTACTTC. Based on the CDR3 plus reference TRBV2 and TRBJ2-5, the full variable domain is EPEVTQTPSHQVTQMGQEVILRCVPISNHLYFYWYRQILGQKVEFLVSFYNNEISEKSEIFDDQFSVERPDGSNFTLKIRSTKLEDSAMYFCASSTGQGETQYFGPGTRLLVL.

The genes are TRBV4-2 and TRBJ2-5, with D uncertain. Germline V gene lookup returns CDR1 LGHNA and CDR2 YNFKEQ. V gave up 6 bases and J gave up 4 bases, with 15 bases separating them. The CDR3 extends over 14 amino acids. CDR3 sequence (DNA): TGTGCCAGCAGTTTCCAGAGGCGTGGAGAGACCCAGTACTTC. Its protein product is CASSFQRRGETQYF.

This sequence joins TRBV7-9 and TRBJ2-1; possibly TRBD1 for D (7 bases). Germline-derived CDR1 and CDR2 are SEHNR and FQNEAQ (reference sequence). There are 15 residues in the CDR3. Deletions cut 4 bases from V and 4 bases from J, with 14 bases between. Here the CDR3 reads CASSYPQGGYNEQFF. CDR3 DNA sequence: TGTGCCAGCAGCTACCCCCAGGGGGGTTACAATGAGCAGTTCTTC.

The V and J genes are TRBV5-1 and TRBJ2-1; 8 bases map to TRBD2. The CDR3 covers 16 residues. The ends lost 4 bases at V and 6 bases at J; junction bases unmatched: 12. Germline lookup yields CDR1 SGHRS and CDR2 YFSETQ. The CDR3: CASSPSAGGQFNEQFF. The CDR3 DNA follows: TGCGCCAGCAGCCCCTCGGCGGGAGGACAATTCAATGAGCAGTTCTTC.

The chain uses TRBV20-1 and TRBJ2-3; TRBD2 is a possible D gene (6 bases). The germline V gene encodes CDR1 DFQATT and CDR2 SNEGSKA (reference sequence). Trimming stripped 6 bases from V and 2 bases from J, with 15 bases between. CDR3 length: 14 residues. CDR3 in DNA: TGCAGTGCGAAAGGTCGGGGGAACACAGATACGCAGTATTTT. Protein sequence: CSAKGRGNTDTQYF.

A few counts support this clonotype. The rearrangement joins TRBV5-1 to TRBJ2-7, with unresolved D. Between the trimmed V and J ends, which lost 0 bases and 7 bases, there was a span of 17 bases. This CDR3 has 15 residues. CDR1 is SGHRS, CDR2 YFSETQ, per germline. The CDR3 coding sequence is TGCGCCAGCAGCTTGGATTCTGGGGTTTTGGGGGAGCAGTACTTC. This translates into CASSLDSGVLGEQYF. Full variable domain (missing parts from reference TRBV5-1 and TRBJ2-7): KAGVTQTPRYLIKTRGQQVTLSCSPISGHRSVSWYQQTPGQGLQFLFEYFSETQRNKGNFPGRFSGRQFSNSRSEMNVSTLELGDSALYLCASSLDSGVLGEQYFGPGTRLTVT.

The CDR3 coding sequence is TGCAGTGCTCTAGACTCTCCAGATACGCAGTATTTT. The encoded protein is CSALDSPDTQYF. The V and J genes are TRBV20-1 and TRBJ2-3; D is unresolved. This CDR3 contains 12 residues. V gave up 5 bases and J gave up 4 bases, with 10 bases separating them. Per germline, CDR1 DFQATT and CDR2 SNEGSKA (reference sequence).